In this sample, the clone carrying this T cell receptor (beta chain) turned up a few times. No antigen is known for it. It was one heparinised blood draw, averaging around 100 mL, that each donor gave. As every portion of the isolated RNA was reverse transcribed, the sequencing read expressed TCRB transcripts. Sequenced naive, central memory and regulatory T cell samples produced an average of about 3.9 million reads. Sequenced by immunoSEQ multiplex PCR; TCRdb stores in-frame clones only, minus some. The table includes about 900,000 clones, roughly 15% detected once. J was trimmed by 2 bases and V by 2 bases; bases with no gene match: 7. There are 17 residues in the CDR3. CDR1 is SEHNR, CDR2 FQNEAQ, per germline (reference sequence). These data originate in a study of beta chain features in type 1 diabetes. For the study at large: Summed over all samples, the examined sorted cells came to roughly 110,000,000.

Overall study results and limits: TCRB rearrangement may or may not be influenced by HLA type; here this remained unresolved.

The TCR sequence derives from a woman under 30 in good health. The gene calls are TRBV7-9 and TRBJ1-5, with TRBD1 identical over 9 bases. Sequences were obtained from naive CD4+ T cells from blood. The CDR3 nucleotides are TGTGCCAGCAGCTTAACAACAGGGGGCTATGGCAATCAGCCCCAGCATTTT. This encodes CASSLTTGGYGNQPQHF. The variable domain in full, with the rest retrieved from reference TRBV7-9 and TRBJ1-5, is DTGVSQNPRHKITKRGQNVTFRCDPISEHNRLYWYRQTLGQGPEFLTYFQNEAQLEKSRLLSDRFSAERPKGSFSTLEIQRTEQGDSAMYLCASSLTTGGYGNQPQHFGDGTRLSIL.